This T cell receptor beta chain was observed in a study of metastatic and nonmetastatic thyroid tumors. Study summary: Repertoires from blood and tumor or nodule tissue of malignant and benign thyroid patients were compared.

CDR1 LGHDT and CDR2 YNNKEL come from the germline V gene (reference sequence). Unmatched junction bases numbered 9, after V lost 4 bases and J lost 8 bases. The CDR3 has 15 residues. In its sample, this clone was seen many times. TCRdb re-clonotyped the PCR reads via MiXCR. Among around 16,000 clones listed, roughly 23% were seen once. Until they underwent thyroid surgery, no patient had received any treatment. This clonotype was obtained from a male donor with papillary thyroid cancer or a benign thyroid nodule (not recorded which). Some clones in this sample may be carry-over from other donors' samples. The sequenced material came from blood. The chain links TRBV3-1 to TRBJ1-4; 8 bases line up with TRBD1. This CDR3 reads CASSPLDRVEEKLFF. The CDR3 DNA reads TGTGCCAGCAGCCCACTGGACAGGGTAGAAGAAAAACTGTTTTTT.